This record looks at one TCR beta chain sequence and its context. Clones were sequenced by immunoSEQ multiplex PCR, and TCRdb holds only the in-frame ones, with some missing. The table has 90,000 to 130,000 clones, just under 95% seen once. The sample belongs to a study of siplizumab effects on memory and regulatory T cells. This CDR3 has 14 amino acids. CDR1 is SGHRS, CDR2 YFSETQ, per germline. With 4 bases removed from V and 5 bases from J, the gap between germline ends came to 16 bases. The receptor comes from a human donor in good health. Sequencing was carried out using CD4+ T cells sorted from blood. The chain recombines TRBV5-1 with TRBJ2-7; possible D gene TRBD1, 6 bases. The CDR3 DNA reads as TGCGCCAGCAGCCCCGGAGACAGGAACCACGAGCAGTACTTC. Its translation is CASSPGDRNHEQYF.